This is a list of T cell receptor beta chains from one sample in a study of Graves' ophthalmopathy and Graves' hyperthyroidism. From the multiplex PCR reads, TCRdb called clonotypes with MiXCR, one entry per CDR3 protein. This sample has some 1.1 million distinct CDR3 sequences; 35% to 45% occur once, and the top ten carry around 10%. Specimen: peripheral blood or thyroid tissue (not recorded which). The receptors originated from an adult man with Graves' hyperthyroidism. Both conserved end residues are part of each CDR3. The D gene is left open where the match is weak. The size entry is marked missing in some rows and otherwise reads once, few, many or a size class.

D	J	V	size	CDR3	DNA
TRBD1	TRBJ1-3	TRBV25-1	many	CASSEVGQGAGNTIYF	TGTGCCAGCAGTGAAGTAGGCCAGGGGGCTGGAAACACCATATATTTT
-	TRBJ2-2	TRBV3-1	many	CASSRPTSDTGELFF	TGTGCCAGCAGCCGTCCCACCTCGGACACCGGGGAGCTGTTTTTT
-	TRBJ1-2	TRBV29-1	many	CSVDEVVYGYTF	TGCAGCGTTGACGAGGTCGTGTATGGCTACACCTTC
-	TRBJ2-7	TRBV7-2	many	CASSLNPGVYEQYF	TGTGCCAGCAGCTTAAATCCAGGAGTTTACGAGCAGTACTTC
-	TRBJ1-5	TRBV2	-	CASSYSTDQPQHF	TGTGCCAGCAGTTATTCGACAGATCAGCCCCAGCATTTT
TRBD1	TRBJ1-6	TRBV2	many	CASSGAGGLRF	TGTGCCAGCAGTGGCGCAGGGGGGCTTCGCTTT
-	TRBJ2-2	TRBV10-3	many	CAISEMDSANTGELFF	TGTGCCATCAGTGAGATGGACAGCGCGAACACCGGGGAGCTGTTTTTT
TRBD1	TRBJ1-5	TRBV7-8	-	CASSVGTDSQPQHF	TGTGCCAGCAGCGTTGGGACAGATAGTCAGCCCCAGCATTTT
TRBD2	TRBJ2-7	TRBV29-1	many	CSVELQGLAGARGREQYF	TGCAGCGTGGAACTTCAAGGACTAGCGGGGGCCCGGGGGAGGGAGCAGTACTTC
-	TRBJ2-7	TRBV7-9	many	CASSLALEQYF	TGTGCCAGCAGCTTAGCGCTCGAGCAGTACTTC
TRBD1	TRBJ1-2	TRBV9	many	CASSVGTGENYGYTF	TGTGCCAGCAGCGTCGGGACAGGAGAGAACTATGGCTACACCTTC
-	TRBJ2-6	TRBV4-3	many	CASSQSIVGGANVLTF	TGCGCCAGCAGCCAATCAATCGTCGGTGGGGCCAACGTCCTGACTTTC
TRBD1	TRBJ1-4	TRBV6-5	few	CASNPDRVGEKLFF	TGTGCCAGCAACCCGGACAGGGTTGGTGAAAAACTGTTTTTT
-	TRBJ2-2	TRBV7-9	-	CASGGPANTGELFF	TGTGCCAGCGGGGGACCGGCGAACACCGGGGAGCTGTTTTTT
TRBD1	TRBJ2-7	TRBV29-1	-	CSLTGVAHEQYF	TGCAGCTTGACAGGGGTTGCCCACGAGCAGTACTTC
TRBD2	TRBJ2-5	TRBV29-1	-	CSVEAILAEPQETQYF	TGCAGCGTTGAAGCCATACTAGCGGAGCCCCAAGAGACCCAGTACTTC
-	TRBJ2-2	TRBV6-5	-	CASTDRAGTGELFF	TGTGCCAGCACCGACAGGGCGGGAACCGGGGAGCTGTTTTTT
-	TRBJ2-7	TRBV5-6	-	CASSSGTLFTEQYF	TGTGCCAGCAGCTCCGGGACTTTATTCACCGAGCAGTACTTC
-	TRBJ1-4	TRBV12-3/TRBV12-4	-	CASSGRDFPLNEKLFF	TGTGCCAGCAGTGGCAGGGATTTCCCCCTTAATGAAAAACTGTTTTTT
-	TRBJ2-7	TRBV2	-	CASSPRLSGDEQYF	TGTGCCAGCTCACCACGTTTATCGGGTGACGAGCAGTACTTC
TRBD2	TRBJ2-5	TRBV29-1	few	CSAAPGGWETQYF	TGCAGCGCCGCCCCGGGGGGGTGGGAGACCCAGTACTTC
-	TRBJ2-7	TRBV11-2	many	CASTSPGGGEQYF	TGTGCCAGCACCTCGCCAGGGGGGGGAGAGCAGTACTTC
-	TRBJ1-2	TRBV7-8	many	CASSLDGQLYGYTF	TGTGCCAGCAGCTTAGACGGCCAGCTCTATGGCTACACCTTC
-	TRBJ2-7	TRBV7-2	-	CASSRTFGSYEQYF	TGTGCCAGCAGCCGGACTTTCGGGTCCTACGAGCAGTACTTC
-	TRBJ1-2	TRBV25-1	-	CASSEDEGRKAAGYTF	TGTGCCAGCAGTGAGGACGAGGGAAGGAAGGCTGCTGGCTACACCTTC
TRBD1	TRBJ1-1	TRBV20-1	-	CSARKPPTPSRTGGILNTEAFF	TGCAGTGCTAGAAAACCGCCAACCCCCTCCCGGACAGGGGGAATCCTGAACACTGAAGCTTTCTTT
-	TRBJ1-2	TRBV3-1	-	CASSPGELGGYGYTF	TGTGCCAGCAGCCCAGGAGAGCTGGGGGGCTATGGCTACACCTTC
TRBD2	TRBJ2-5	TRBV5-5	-	CASSKAGASGRLKTQYF	TGTGCCAGCAGCAAGGCGGGCGCTAGCGGGAGGTTGAAGACCCAGTACTTC
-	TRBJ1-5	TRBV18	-	CASSRGPSWPQHF	TGTGCCAGCTCTCGAGGCCCCTCGTGGCCCCAGCATTTT
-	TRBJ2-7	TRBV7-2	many	CASSKGDSSYEQYF	TGTGCCAGCAGCAAGGGCGACAGCTCCTACGAGCAGTACTTC
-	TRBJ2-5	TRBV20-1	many	CSSPWLETQYF	TGCAGCTCCCCATGGCTTGAGACCCAGTACTTC
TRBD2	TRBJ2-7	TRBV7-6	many	CASSPRLAAPEQYF	TGTGCCAGCAGCCCGAGACTAGCGGCCCCCGAGCAGTACTTC
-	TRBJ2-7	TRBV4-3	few	CASSQDAGTYEQYF	TGCGCCAGCAGCCAAGATGCAGGGACTTACGAGCAGTACTTC
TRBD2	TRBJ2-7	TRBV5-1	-	CASSLTSGESYEQYF	TGCGCCAGCAGCTTGACCAGCGGGGAATCCTACGAGCAGTACTTC
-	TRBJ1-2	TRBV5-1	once	CASSLTERYGYTF	TGCGCCAGCAGCTTGACGGAGAGGTATGGCTACACCTTC
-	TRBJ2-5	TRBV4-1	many	CASSQDEEETQYF	TGCGCCAGCAGCCAAGATGAGGAGGAGACCCAGTACTTC
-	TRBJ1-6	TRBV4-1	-	CASSQDFRGIGESSYNSPLHF	TGCGCCAGCAGCCAAGATTTTCGAGGGATCGGGGAAAGCTCCTATAATTCACCCCTCCACTTT
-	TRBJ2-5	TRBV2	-	CASSRSTGPPETQYF	TGTGCCAGCAGTAGGTCCACAGGGCCGCCGGAGACCCAGTACTTC
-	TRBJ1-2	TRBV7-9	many	CASSLAGEDGYTF	TGTGCCAGCAGCTTAGCGGGGGAGGATGGCTACACCTTC
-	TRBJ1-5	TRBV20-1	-	CSARRGLGPWSNQPQHF	TGCAGTGCTAGACGTGGACTGGGACCATGGAGCAATCAGCCCCAGCATTTT
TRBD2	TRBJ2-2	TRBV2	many	CASGSSGGLRLGELFF	TGTGCCAGCGGAAGTAGCGGGGGGCTTCGACTCGGGGAGCTGTTTTTT
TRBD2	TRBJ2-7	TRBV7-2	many	CASSLARAGGPYEQYF	TGTGCCAGCAGCTTAGCGCGAGCGGGAGGGCCGTACGAGCAGTACTTC
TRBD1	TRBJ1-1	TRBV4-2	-	CASSRADRDRGAFF	TGTGCCAGCAGCCGCGCGGACAGGGATAGGGGAGCTTTCTTT
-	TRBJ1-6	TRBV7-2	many	CASSTGQYNSPLHF	TGTGCCAGCAGCACGGGACAATATAATTCACCCCTCCACTTT
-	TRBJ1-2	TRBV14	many	CASSASFSNYGYTF	TGTGCCAGCAGCGCCTCCTTCTCCAACTATGGCTACACCTTC
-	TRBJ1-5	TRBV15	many	CATTQARGSSNQPQHF	TGTGCCACCACCCAGGCCAGGGGCTCGAGCAATCAGCCCCAGCATTTT
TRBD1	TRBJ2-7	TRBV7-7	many	CANNRGLSYEQYF	TGTGCCAACAACAGGGGTCTGTCCTACGAGCAGTACTTC
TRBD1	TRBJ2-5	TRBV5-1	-	CASSADRVGQETQYF	TGCGCCAGCAGCGCCGACAGGGTGGGGCAAGAGACCCAGTACTTC
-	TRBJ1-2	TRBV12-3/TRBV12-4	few	CATDQGFGYTF	TGTGCCACCGATCAGGGGTTTGGCTACACCTTC
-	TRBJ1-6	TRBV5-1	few	CASLKPLHF	TGCGCCAGCCTGAAGCCCCTCCACTTT
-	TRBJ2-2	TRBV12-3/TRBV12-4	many	CASSGDSNTGELFF	TGTGCCAGCAGTGGGGACTCCAACACCGGGGAGCTGTTTTTT
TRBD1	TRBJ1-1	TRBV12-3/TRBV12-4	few	CASSFWGQGMNTEAFF	TGTGCCAGCAGTTTTTGGGGACAGGGCATGAACACTGAAGCTTTCTTT
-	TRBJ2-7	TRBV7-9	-	CASSPNPGSGSYEQYF	TGTGCCAGCAGCCCTAACCCTGGGTCAGGCTCCTACGAGCAGTACTTC
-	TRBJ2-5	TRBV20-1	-	CSAAGADQETQYF	TGCAGTGCCGCCGGGGCGGACCAAGAGACCCAGTACTTC
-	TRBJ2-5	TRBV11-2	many	CASSLDYQEYQETQYF	TGTGCCAGCAGCTTAGATTACCAGGAGTACCAAGAGACCCAGTACTTC
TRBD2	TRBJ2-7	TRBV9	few	CASSVASGHSYEQYF	TGTGCCAGCAGCGTTGCTAGCGGGCACTCCTACGAGCAGTACTTC
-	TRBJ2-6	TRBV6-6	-	CASSWVRGSGANVLTF	TGTGCCAGCAGTTGGGTGCGGGGCTCTGGGGCCAACGTCCTGACTTTC
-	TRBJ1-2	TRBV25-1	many	CASSLPGPAHGYTF	TGTGCCAGCAGTTTACCCGGGCCCGCGCATGGCTACACCTTC
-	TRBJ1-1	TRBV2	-	CASGETASTEAFF	TGTGCCAGCGGGGAAACAGCGTCTACTGAAGCTTTCTTT
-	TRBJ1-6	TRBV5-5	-	CASSLSPGRGPPASPLHF	TGTGCCAGCAGCTTGAGTCCGGGCAGGGGTCCTCCGGCTTCACCCCTCCACTTT